The 17 T cell receptor beta chains presented below share a single source sample, sequenced in a study of beta chain features in type 1 diabetes. Every isolated RNA sample was fully reverse transcribed, so sequencing captured expressed TCRB transcripts. Sequencing was performed with immunoSEQ multiplex PCR; in TCRdb, only in-frame clones are kept and a portion is missing. Among 360,000 or so clones listed, less than 20% were seen once. The sequenced material came from naive CD4+ T cells from blood. The receptors were gathered from a woman between 18 and 30 years old in good health.

The CDR3 region has the DNA TGTGCCAGCAGCCGGGGACCCATGGGGGGTCAGCCCCAGCATTTT. It translates to CASSRGPMGGQPQHF. V gene TRBV4-2 combines with J gene TRBJ1-5, with D tentatively TRBD1 (5 bases). Germline lookup yields CDR1 LGHNA and CDR2 YNFKEQ. V lost 4 bases, J lost 6 bases, and 16 bases lay in between. This CDR3 contains 15 residues.

This rearrangement joins TRBV7-2 to TRBJ1-5, with D possibly TRBD1 on 5 matching bases. This CDR3 is 15 amino acids long. V dropped 1 base and J dropped 7 bases, with 14 bases sitting between them. Per germline, CDR1 SGHTA and CDR2 FQGNSA. CDR3 protein: CASSLVSGIDQPQHF. The CDR3 DNA reads as TGTGCCAGCAGCTTAGTCTCAGGGATCGACCAGCCCCAGCATTTT.

A word on this clone: The sample holds other DNA sequences that translate to the same CDR3. The CDR3 nucleotides are TGTGCCAGCAGCTTAGGAACAGGGAACTATGGCTACACCTTC. This codes for CASSLGTGNYGYTF. V and J are TRBV7-6 and TRBJ1-2; D is possibly TRBD1 (6 bases). Per germline, CDR1 SGHVS and CDR2 FNYEAQ. V was clipped by 1 base and J by 2 bases, with 8 bases between them. The CDR3 runs 14 residues.

This clone has more than one count but fewer than ten. This chain links TRBV5-1 with TRBJ2-7; TRBD2 might be the D (6 bases). Trimming shortened V by 0 bases and J by 8 bases, and 18 bases separated the two germline ends. This CDR3 comprises 15 residues. Per the germline V gene, CDR1 is SGHRS and CDR2 is YFSETQ. CDR3 sequence reads: CASSLAWRGATQQYF. DNA for the CDR3: TGCGCCAGCAGCTTGGCATGGCGGGGTGCTACGCAGCAGTACTTC.

This chain uses TRBV7-9 with TRBJ1-4; 7 nucleotides line up with TRBD1. V dropped 5 bases and J dropped 5; count of bases not matched to a gene: 5. The CDR3 covers 14 residues. Germline loops: CDR1 SEHNR, CDR2 FQNEAQ (reference sequence). CDR3 residues: CASSQGQQNEKLFF. For the CDR3, the DNA is TGTGCCAGCAGCCAGGGACAGCAGAATGAAAAACTGTTTTTT.

This clone was seen a handful of times. The J gene is TRBJ2-5, the V gene TRBV9; TRBD2 matches at 11 bases. The CDR3 spans 15 residues. Germline trimming cut 4 bases from V and 4 bases from J; bases unmatched to any gene: 6. The V gene's germline CDR1 is SGDLS and CDR2 YYNGEE. CDR3 sequence (DNA): TGTGCCAGCAGCTCGCTAGCGGGGGGAGGAGAGACCCAGTACTTC. It yields the protein CASSSLAGGGETQYF.

This sequence joins TRBV30 and TRBJ2-3; D may be TRBD2 (7 bases). V shed 4 bases and J shed 1 base, with 12 bases lying between them. Germline V gene lookup returns CDR1 GTSNPN and CDR2 SVGIG (reference sequence). The CDR3 consists of 14 residues. The CDR3: CAWTKGGGTDTQYF. The CDR3 coding sequence is TGTGCCTGGACTAAGGGGGGGGGCACAGATACGCAGTATTTT. The full variable domain, completed using reference TRBV30 and TRBJ2-3, is SQTIHQWPATLVQPVGSPLSLECTVEGTSNPNLYWYRQAAGRGLQLLFYSVGIGQISSEVPQNLSASRPQDRQFILSSKKLLLSDSGFYLCAWTKGGGTDTQYFGPGTRLTVL.

The V gene is TRBV7-9, the J gene TRBJ1-5; a weak D match, TRBD1 (5 bases). V lost 5 bases, J lost 11 bases, and 13 bases lay in between. The CDR3 consists of 12 residues. Per germline, CDR1 SEHNR and CDR2 FQNEAQ (reference sequence). CDR3 amino acids: CASSPGRGAQHF. CDR3 sequence (DNA): TGTGCCAGCAGCCCGGGACGGGGGGCCCAGCATTTT.

The chain employs TRBV7-9 and TRBJ2-2; possibly TRBD1 for D (6 bases). Germline CDR1 reads SEHNR; CDR2 reads FQNEAQ (reference sequence). The CDR3 runs 17 residues. Trimming pared 2 bases from V and 8 bases from J, leaving 21 bases between. DNA for the CDR3: TGTGCCAGCAGCTTAACCCGGGGAATCACAGGGAGTGGGGAGCTGTTTTTT. This sequence encodes CASSLTRGITGSGELFF.

The gene calls are TRBV5-1 and TRBJ2-1; 9 nucleotides align to TRBD2. Germline V lookup: CDR1 SGHRS, CDR2 YFSETQ. This CDR3 has 16 residues. The junction had 4 bases not matched to a gene; V was cut back by 0 bases and J by 3 bases. The CDR3 DNA follows: TGCGCCAGCAGCTTGGGGGCTAGCGGGATCTACAATGAGCAGTTCTTC. Its protein is CASSLGASGIYNEQFF.

This clone has only a few counts. The chain combines TRBV14 with TRBJ1-6; 11 positions match TRBD1. Germline loops: CDR1 SGHDN, CDR2 FVKESK. There are 15 residues in the CDR3. V gave up 3 bases and J gave up 5 bases; unmatched junction bases: 0. The CDR3 sequence: CASSQDRGHNSPLHF. CDR3 DNA sequence: TGTGCCAGCAGCCAGGACAGGGGGCATAATTCACCCCTCCACTTT.

This clone was observed a handful of times. This chain joins TRBV4-1 and TRBJ1-2, with TRBD1 as a possible D gene (5 bases). This CDR3 is built from 15 residues. Between the trimmed V and J ends, which lost 1 base and 1 base, there was a span of 10 bases. Germline values: CDR1 MGHRA, CDR2 YSYEKL. The CDR3 DNA reads as TGCGCCAGCAGCCAAGGGACACTCATTAACTATGGCTACACCTTC. Translation gives CASSQGTLINYGYTF.

The chain's CDR3 is CASSKEKDPRDF. CDR3 in DNA: TGTGCCAGCAGCAAAGAAAAAGACCCCCGGGACTTC. The rearrangement links TRBV21-1 to TRBJ2-4; TRBD2 is taken as the D call from the table, unchecked against the DNA. TRBV21-1 is a pseudogene. CDR3 size: 12 residues.

This clone came up a few times. The V and J genes are TRBV7-9 and TRBJ2-1, with a possible D match to TRBD2 (5 bases). This CDR3 comprises 14 residues. Between the trimmed V and J ends, which lost 3 bases and 0 bases, there was a span of 6 bases. CDR1 SEHNR and CDR2 FQNEAQ come from the germline V gene (reference sequence). The chain's CDR3 is CASSFTSSYNEQFF. The CDR3 DNA sequence: TGTGCCAGCAGCTTTACTAGCTCCTACAATGAGCAGTTCTTC.

The chain couples TRBV15 to TRBJ2-1; a weak D match, TRBD1 (5 bases). Trimming took 1 base from V and 1 from J, leaving 8 bases between them. The CDR3 has 15 residues. Germline V lookup: CDR1 LNHNV, CDR2 YYDKDF (reference sequence). The CDR3 nucleotides read TGTGCCACCAGCAGAGTAGACAGTTCCTACAATGAGCAGTTCTTC. This codes for CATSRVDSSYNEQFF.

This rearrangement joins TRBV4-1 to TRBJ2-1, with TRBD2 identical over 13 bases. The trim removed 5 bases at V and 4 bases at J, leaving 5 bases unmatched. The CDR3 length is 16 residues. CDR1 is MGHRA and CDR2 is YSYEKL in the germline V gene. Written as DNA, the CDR3 is TGCGCCAGCAGCTCATCGGGACTAGCGGGATACAATGAGCAGTTCTTC. Translated: CASSSSGLAGYNEQFF.

This clone was recorded a few times. This rearrangement joins TRBV11-2 to TRBJ2-1, with 7 nucleotides matching TRBD2. V dropped 4 bases and J dropped 4; count of bases not matched to a gene: 7. Germline V lookup: CDR1 SGHAT, CDR2 FQNNGV. The CDR3 totals 15 residues. CDR3 nucleotide sequence: TGTGCCAGCAGCTCCGGACTAGGCCCATACAATGAGCAGTTCTTC. It is translated as CASSSGLGPYNEQFF.